The clone carrying this T cell receptor beta chain was detected many times. Antigen unknown. The data belong to a study of T cells in Graves' hyperthyroidism and ophthalmopathy. About the research overall: At the time of initial diagnosis and before any treatment, peripheral blood was collected.

What was amplified from RNA transcripts were TCR beta CDR3 regions. HTBI primers were employed in a first-round RT-PCR of the TCR CDR3. TCRdb reanalysed the multiplex PCR reads using MiXCR and keeps one entry per CDR3 protein. The profile shows around 180,000 distinct CDR3 sequences, about 18% of them singletons. Study observations and caveats: Among clonotypes expanded in thyroid above 0.001, most were also found in blood.

This CDR3 has 16 residues. Germline-derived CDR1 and CDR2 are SGHAT and FQNNGV. The ends were cut back, 0 bases at V and 0 bases at J, with 9 bases in the middle. The authors obtained PBMCs from roughly 10 ml of fresh peripheral blood. This sequence was found in a woman aged 50 to 60 with Graves' hyperthyroidism. This chain connects TRBV11-2 to TRBJ1-3, with no clear D. Sequencing used blood. CDR3 loop: CASSLDQGLSGNTIYF. The CDR3 DNA reads TGTGCCAGCAGCTTAGATCAAGGGCTCTCTGGAAACACCATATATTTT.